Following are 19 T cell receptor beta chains from one sample sequenced in a study of blood T cells in healthy people across ages. Using a J-beta primer mix together with a sample-barcoded 5' primer, a second PCR was run for about 6 to 11 cycles. From the 5' RACE reads, TCRdb called clonotypes with MiXCR, one entry per CDR3 protein. The table has approximately 2,000,000 distinct CDR3 sequences, around 40% seen once. Sequencing was carried out using blood. The receptors come from a human donor in good health.

This chain uses TRBV11-2 with TRBJ1-3; 10 bases are a match to TRBD1. Trimming removed 2 bases from V and 0 bases from J; junction bases left unmatched: 13. Germline loops: CDR1 SGHAT, CDR2 FQNNGV. This CDR3 is 20 amino acids long. This CDR3 reads CASSLTPGTGAIGSGNTIYF. CDR3 DNA: TGTGCCAGCAGCTTAACCCCCGGGACAGGGGCCATAGGCTCTGGAAACACCATATATTTT.

The rearrangement joins TRBV7-2 to TRBJ1-2; 7 nucleotides match TRBD1. The CDR3 totals 14 residues. V gave up 4 bases and J gave up 8 bases; unmatched junction bases: 10. Looked up from germline, CDR1 is SGHTA and CDR2 is FQGNSA. The CDR3 DNA is TGTGCCAGCAGCTCCTGGACAGGACCTCTGGGCTACACCTTC. The encoded protein is CASSSWTGPLGYTF.

CDR3 amino acids: CASSLEGQNFNQPQHF. CDR3 coding DNA: TGTGCCAGCAGCTTAGAGGGACAGAATTTTAATCAGCCCCAGCATTTT. The V call is TRBV7-8, the J call TRBJ1-5; 7 bases line up with TRBD1. The V and J ends lost 1 base and 4 bases, in that order; junction bases with no gene match: 7. The CDR3 totals 16 residues. The V gene's germline CDR1 is SGHVS and CDR2 FQNEAQ.

This clonotype appeared a few times. This sequence joins TRBV6-5 and TRBJ1-2; D perhaps matches TRBD1 (5 bases). The CDR3 consists of 13 residues. Per the germline V gene, CDR1 is MNHEY and CDR2 is SVGAGI. Between the trimmed V and J ends, which lost 2 bases and 6 bases, there was a span of 10 bases. CDR3 loop: CASSYGGIDGYTF. Written as DNA, the CDR3 is TGTGCCAGCAGTTACGGGGGGATCGATGGCTACACCTTC.

This clonotype has more than one count but fewer than ten. The CDR3 DNA sequence: TGTGCCATCAGTGAGAGGACAGAGGGTACAGATACGCAGTATTTT. Translating it yields CAISERTEGTDTQYF. V and J are TRBV10-3 and TRBJ2-3, with D perhaps matching TRBD1 (6 bases). The germline CDR1 and CDR2 sequences are ENHRY and SYGVKD. Trimming pared 2 bases from V and 3 bases from J, leaving 12 bases between. This CDR3 comprises 15 residues.

This sequence joins TRBV29-1 and TRBJ2-7; no clear D. Trimming took 0 bases from V and 2 from J, leaving 11 bases between them. The CDR3 has 14 residues. Germline V lookup: CDR1 SQVTM, CDR2 ANQGSEA. CDR3 sequence reads: CSVEEVFPPYEQYF. The DNA of the CDR3 is TGCAGCGTTGAAGAGGTCTTTCCCCCCTACGAGCAGTACTTC.

This clonotype was observed a few times. The chain uses TRBV5-6 and TRBJ2-1; D ambiguous. Trimming took 0 bases from V and 6 from J, leaving 13 bases between them. Germline V gene data show CDR1 as SGHDT and CDR2 as YYEEEE. The CDR3 is 15 amino acids. CDR3 loop: CASSLGISTPNEQFF. CDR3 nucleotide sequence: TGTGCCAGCAGCTTGGGGATTTCTACCCCCAATGAGCAGTTCTTC.

The chain combines TRBV29-1 with TRBJ1-4; D perhaps matches TRBD1 (6 bases). The CDR3 extends over 12 amino acids. Germline lookup yields CDR1 SQVTM and CDR2 ANQGSEA. V shed 4 bases and J shed 7 bases, with 10 bases lying between them. The CDR3 spells CSVGGQGEKLFF. In DNA form, the CDR3 reads TGCAGCGTTGGGGGGCAAGGTGAAAAACTGTTTTTT.

This chain joins TRBV20-1 and TRBJ1-2, with D unclear. Trimming stripped 2 bases from V and 4 bases from J, with 8 bases between. CDR1 is DFQATT, CDR2 SNEGSKA, per germline (reference sequence). The CDR3 extends over 12 amino acids. CDR3 in amino acids: CSARFTVYGYTF. CDR3 nucleotides: TGCAGTGCTAGATTTACAGTCTATGGCTACACCTTC.

This sequence joins TRBV6-1 and TRBJ1-4; no clear D gene. The CDR3 runs to 14 residues. CDR1 is MNHNS and CDR2 is SASEGT in the germline V gene. The V end lost 8 bases, the J end lost 0 bases, and 10 bases lay between the germline ends. The CDR3 reads CASGRRTTNEKLFF. For the CDR3, the DNA is TGTGCCAGCGGACGGAGAACAACTAATGAAAAACTGTTTTTT.

This clonotype was seen more than once but under ten times. The chain carries TRBV20-1 and TRBJ1-2, with a possible D match to TRBD1 (5 bases). The V gene lost 3 bases and the J gene lost 6 bases, with 14 bases spanning the gap. This CDR3 region has 13 residues. CDR1 and CDR2 (germline): DFQATT, SNEGSKA (reference sequence). CDR3 nucleotides: TGCAGTGCTAGCTCCCAGGGCTCGGATGGCTACACCTTC. Protein product: CSASSQGSDGYTF.

The chain couples TRBV5-1 to TRBJ2-7; the D is unclear. Per the germline V gene, CDR1 is SGHRS and CDR2 is YFSETQ. V was pared by 0 bases and J by 3 bases, with 10 bases between. The CDR3 contains 14 residues. The CDR3 bases are TGCGCCAGCAGCTTGGAGGGCCGTAACTACGAGCAGTACTTC. Its protein is CASSLEGRNYEQYF.

This chain uses TRBV20-1 with TRBJ2-4, with D maybe TRBD2 (5 bases). The DNA end is a closer match to TRBJ2-7, so the J assignment may be wrong. CDR3 size: 14 residues. In germline, CDR1 is DFQATT, CDR2 SNEGSKA (reference sequence). The CDR3 nucleotides read TGCAGTGCTAGTAGGAGGTTGAGTAGCTACGAGCAGTACTTC. It specifies CSASRRLSSYEQYF.

A note on this clonotype: This sequence may be a read error, since a much larger clone differs from it by one base. J is TRBJ1-1 and V is TRBV10-3, with D tentatively TRBD1 (6 bases). The V gene lost 4 bases and the J gene lost 6 bases, with 9 bases spanning the gap. The CDR3 extends over 12 amino acids. Germline assignment: CDR1 ENHRY and CDR2 SYGVKD. For the CDR3, the DNA is TGTGCCATCAGTGGACAGGACCCTGAAGCTTTCTTT. Its translation is CAISGQDPEAFF.

The V gene is TRBV2, the J gene TRBJ1-6, with a weak D call TRBD1 (6 bases). This CDR3 region has 14 residues. In germline, CDR1 is SNHLY, CDR2 FYNNEI. The germline V and J ends were trimmed by 5 bases and 7 bases, with 12 bases remaining between them. The CDR3 sequence: CASSQGQLNSPLHF. The CDR3 DNA follows: TGTGCCAGCAGTCAAGGACAGTTAAATTCACCCCTCCACTTT.

The chain employs TRBV12-3 or TRBV12-4 and TRBJ2-1; 8 positions match TRBD2. V was pared by 8 bases and J by 9 bases, with 6 bases of the junction left unmatched. There are 12 residues in the CDR3. The CDR3 loop is CASRSAGGEQFF. CDR3 DNA: TGTGCCAGCCGGAGCGCGGGGGGTGAGCAGTTCTTC.

This clonotype has just a few counts. This chain uses TRBV5-1 with TRBJ2-5, with D perhaps TRBD1 (6 bases). Germline lookup yields CDR1 SGHRS and CDR2 YFSETQ. V was pared by 0 bases and J by 12 bases, with 12 bases between. The CDR3 loop spans 12 amino acids. The CDR3 loop reads CASSLGGTPKYF. The DNA for the CDR3 is TGCGCCAGCAGCTTGGGGGGGACACCAAAGTACTTC.

CDR3 coding DNA: TGCGCCAGTTCCGTCAGCGCTAGCGGGACCTACGAGCAGTACTTC. It translates to CASSVSASGTYEQYF. The chain joins TRBV5-1 to TRBJ2-7, with TRBD2 matching 9 bases. The CDR3 loop spans 15 amino acids. Trimming cost V 8 bases and J 2 bases; bases outside gene matches: 11. Looked up from germline, CDR1 is SGHRS and CDR2 is YFSETQ.

This clonotype was counted between two and nine times. The CDR3 loop is CASSTSGGFDQPQHF. DNA of the CDR3: TGTGCCAGCAGTACCTCAGGGGGCTTCGATCAGCCCCAGCATTTT. The rearrangement joins TRBV6-5 to TRBJ1-5; 8 bases agree with TRBD1. The CDR3 spans 15 residues. The V gene's germline CDR1 is MNHEY and CDR2 SVGAGI. Trimming took 5 bases from V and 5 from J; bases not matched to a gene: 8.